Listed here are 9 T cell receptor beta chains from one sample, sequenced in a study of blood T cell repertoires in COVID-19. The protocol was immunoSEQ multiplex PCR, while the TCRdb copy is restricted to in-frame clones and leaves out a portion. The sample has 120,000 to 150,000 clones, around 81% seen once. Sequencing was performed on peripheral blood. The source is a human donor in a cohort sampled during active COVID-19.

The chain recombines TRBV27 with TRBJ2-5; 14 nucleotides match TRBD2. Germline V gene sequence: CDR1 MNHEY, CDR2 SMNVEV (reference sequence). CDR3 length: 16 amino acids. Unmatched junction bases numbered 3, after V lost 5 bases and J lost 1 base. The CDR3 sequence: CASSGGTSGSQETQYF. Here the CDR3 DNA reads TGTGCCAGCAGTGGGGGGACTAGCGGGAGCCAAGAGACCCAGTACTTC.

V and J are TRBV3-1 (or the pseudogene TRBV3-2) and TRBJ2-1; 7 nucleotides agree with TRBD1. CDR1 and CDR2 (germline): LGHDT, YNNKEL (reference sequence). The V segment lost 0 bases and the J segment 7 bases; nucleotides outside the gene matches: 3. The CDR3 is 14 amino acids. The CDR3 region has the DNA TGTGCCAGCAGCCAAGAATGGGGACAGAATGAGCAGTTCTTC. It yields the protein CASSQEWGQNEQFF.

The genes are TRBV12-3 or TRBV12-4 and TRBJ2-3; tentative D call: TRBD2 (5 bases). V lost 5 bases and J 4 bases, leaving 7 bases between the germline ends. The CDR3 runs 12 residues. The CDR3 protein is CASSQRADTQYF. CDR3 nucleotide sequence: TGTGCCAGCAGTCAGAGGGCAGATACGCAGTATTTT.

This clone has only one observation. V usage is TRBV18 and J usage is TRBJ2-3, with 9 nucleotides matching TRBD1. The CDR3 totals 15 residues. In germline, CDR1 is KGHSH, CDR2 LQKENI. The V gene end was trimmed by 6 bases and the J gene end by 6 bases; junction bases not matched to a gene: 10. CDR3 residues: CASSTGTGNEDTQYF. The CDR3 nucleotides read TGTGCCAGCTCTACCGGGACAGGGAATGAGGATACGCAGTATTTT.

The V gene is TRBV6-1, the J gene TRBJ1-2; 8 bases are shared with TRBD1. The CDR3 is made up of 15 amino acids. Trimming removed 2 bases from V and 6 bases from J; junction bases left unmatched: 8. CDR1 MNHNS and CDR2 SASEGT come from the germline V gene. CDR3 in DNA: TGTGCCAGCAGTGAATCTTGGACAGGGCCGGATGGCTACACCTTC. Translating gives CASSESWTGPDGYTF.

V gene TRBV10-3 combines with J gene TRBJ2-3; 13 bases fit TRBD2. CDR1 is ENHRY, CDR2 SYGVKD, per germline. This CDR3 has 17 residues. V was pared by 4 bases and J by 0 bases, with 4 bases of the junction left unmatched. The CDR3 here is CAISGTSGSSSTDTQYF. DNA of the CDR3: TGTGCCATCAGTGGGACTAGCGGGAGTAGTAGCACAGATACGCAGTATTTT.

The chain combines TRBV30 with TRBJ1-2; D remains ambiguous. Trimming removed 3 bases from V and 2 bases from J, with 4 bases in between. Germline V gene lookup returns CDR1 GTSNPN and CDR2 SVGIG (reference sequence). The CDR3 length is 11 residues. The CDR3 here is CAWRHNYGYTF. For the CDR3, the DNA is TGTGCCTGGAGACACAACTATGGCTACACCTTC.

V usage is TRBV6-5 and J usage is TRBJ1-2; D might be TRBD1 (5 bases). This CDR3 has 14 residues. Trimming pared 6 bases from V and 8 bases from J, leaving 19 bases between. CDR1 and CDR2 (germline): MNHEY, SVGAGI. The CDR3 spells CASRKAGQRVGYTF. In DNA, the CDR3 is TGTGCCAGCAGGAAAGCCGGACAAAGGGTCGGCTACACCTTC.

The rearrangement joins TRBV4-2 to TRBJ2-3, with D tentatively TRBD2 (7 bases). Germline V gene lookup returns CDR1 LGHNA and CDR2 YNFKEQ. The ends were cut back, 4 bases at V and 5 bases at J, with 19 bases in the middle. This CDR3 is built from 16 residues. Written as DNA, the CDR3 is TGTGCCAGCAGCCTGGGACTCCGGGGGGCAGAAGATACGCAGTATTTT. Amino acids: CASSLGLRGAEDTQYF.